The 10 T cell receptor beta chains in this list originate from one sample, sequenced in a study of cytomegalovirus exposure and HLA in healthy donors. The PCR was carried out with 60 Vbeta primers and 13 Jbeta primers. TCRdb's table, derived via immunoSEQ multiplex PCR, lists solely in-frame clones and lacks some. This table lists around 210,000 clones. The sequencing input was PBMCs. The source is a girl aged 2-10 years in good health and CMV-seropositive.

CDR3 loop: CASSSVGRNSYNEQFF. DNA of the CDR3: TGTGCCAGCAGTTCTGTCGGGAGAAACTCCTACAATGAGCAGTTCTTC. This chain joins TRBV6-4 and TRBJ2-1; weak D call: TRBD2 (6 bases). Germline V gene sequence: CDR1 MRHNA, CDR2 SNTAGT. CDR3 length equals 16 residues. The V gene lost 5 bases and the J gene lost 0 bases, with 14 bases spanning the gap.

CDR3 in DNA: TGTGCCAGCAGCCGAGGAGTCAGAGATACGCAGTATTTT. Translating it yields CASSRGVRDTQYF. J is TRBJ2-3 and V is TRBV14; no definite D call. Germline CDR1 and CDR2: SGHDN and FVKESK. The CDR3 spans 13 residues. The V end was cut by 4 bases, the J end by 5 bases, with 10 bases between.

As regards this clone: The sample has other DNA sequences that encode this CDR3 too. The J gene is TRBJ2-1, the V gene TRBV5-6; 11 bases are shared with TRBD2. CDR3 length: 15 amino acids. The J segment lost 4 bases and the V segment lost 4 bases, leaving 4 bases of the junction unmatched. Germline V gene lookup returns CDR1 SGHDT and CDR2 YYEEEE. The CDR3 region is CASSPGTSGYNEQFF. The CDR3 DNA reads TGTGCCAGCAGCCCCGGGACTAGCGGTTACAATGAGCAGTTCTTC.

The chain recombines TRBV19 with TRBJ2-7, with TRBD1 matching 9 bases. Germline lookup yields CDR1 LNHDA and CDR2 SQIVND (reference sequence). The J segment lost 3 bases and the V segment lost 4 bases, leaving 7 bases of the junction unmatched. The CDR3 totals 15 residues. The CDR3 sequence is CASSSPGTGSYEQYF. For the CDR3, the DNA is TGTGCCAGTAGTAGCCCCGGGACAGGGAGCTACGAGCAGTACTTC.

V and J are TRBV5-4 and TRBJ2-7, with D possibly being TRBD1 (6 bases). The V and J ends lost 2 bases and 5 bases respectively, with 8 bases between them. Germline values: CDR1 SGHNT, CDR2 YYREEE (reference sequence). CDR3 length: 12 residues. The CDR3 protein is CASSFGQNEQYF. The CDR3 bases are TGTGCCAGCAGCTTCGGACAGAACGAGCAGTACTTC.

The V call is TRBV14, the J call TRBJ1-2; D remains unclear. V shed 4 bases and J shed 2 bases, with 8 bases lying between them. Germline CDR1 SGHDN, CDR2 FVKESK. The CDR3 loop spans 13 amino acids. The DNA of the CDR3 is TGTGCCAGCAGCCGCGCCCGAAACTATGGCTACACCTTC. Encoded protein: CASSRARNYGYTF. The full variable domain, rest sourced from reference TRBV14 and TRBJ1-2, is EAGVTQFPSHSVIEKGQTVTLRCDPISGHDNLYWYRRVMGKEIKFLLHFVKESKQDESGMPNNRFLAERTGGTYSTLKVQPAELEDSGVYFCASSRARNYGYTFGSGTRLTVV.

The CDR3 reads CASSVSLANTGELFF. CDR3 DNA sequence: TGTGCCAGCAGCGTGAGCCTAGCGAACACCGGGGAGCTGTTTTTT. The chain links TRBV9 to TRBJ2-2, with D unclear. This CDR3 is built from 15 residues. CDR1 and CDR2 (germline): SGDLS, YYNGEE. With 2 bases removed from V and 0 bases from J, the gap between germline ends came to 8 bases.

The chain recombines TRBV4-2 with TRBJ2-5; TRBD1 agrees at 10 bases. The V and J ends lost 3 bases and 2 bases, in that order; junction bases with no gene match: 3. Germline V gene sequence: CDR1 LGHNA, CDR2 YNFKEQ. There are 15 residues in the CDR3. The CDR3 loop reads CASSHADRGQETQYF. CDR3 nucleotides: TGTGCCAGCAGCCACGCGGACAGGGGGCAAGAGACCCAGTACTTC.

This sequence joins TRBV30 and TRBJ2-5; TRBD2 matches at 8 bases. The CDR3 length is 16 residues. Germline V gene lookup returns CDR1 GTSNPN and CDR2 SVGIG (reference sequence). After removal of 0 bases from V and 1 base from J, the junction contained 7 bases not matched to a gene. The CDR3 sequence: CAWSVGLAGTQETQYF. CDR3 sequence (DNA): TGTGCCTGGAGTGTGGGGCTAGCGGGTACCCAAGAGACCCAGTACTTC.

The chain uses TRBV7-9 and TRBJ1-2; D is unclear. V was trimmed by 0 bases and J by 1 base, leaving 12 bases between them. CDR1 SEHNR and CDR2 FQNEAQ come from the germline V gene (reference sequence). The CDR3 covers 16 residues. The CDR3 protein is CASSLAGRRHNYGYTF. The CDR3 DNA sequence: TGTGCCAGCAGCTTAGCTGGGCGACGGCATAACTATGGCTACACCTTC.